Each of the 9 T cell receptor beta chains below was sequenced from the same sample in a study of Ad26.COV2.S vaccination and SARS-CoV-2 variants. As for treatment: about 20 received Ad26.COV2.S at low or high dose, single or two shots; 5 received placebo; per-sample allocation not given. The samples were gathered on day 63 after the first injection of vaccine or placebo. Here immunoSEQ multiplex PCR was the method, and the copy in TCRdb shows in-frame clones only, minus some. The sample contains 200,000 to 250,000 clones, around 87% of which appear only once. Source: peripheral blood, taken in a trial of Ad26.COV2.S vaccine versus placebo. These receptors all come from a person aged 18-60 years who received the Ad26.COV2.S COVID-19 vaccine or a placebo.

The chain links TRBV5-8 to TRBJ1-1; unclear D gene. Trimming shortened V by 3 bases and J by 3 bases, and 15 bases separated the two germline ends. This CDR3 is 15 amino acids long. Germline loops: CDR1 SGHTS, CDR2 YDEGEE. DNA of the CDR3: TGTGCCAGCAGCTACGCCGGGTGGGCGGACACTGAAGCTTTCTTT. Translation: CASSYAGWADTEAFF. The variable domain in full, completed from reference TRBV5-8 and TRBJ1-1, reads EAGVTQSPTHLIKTRGQQATLRCSPISGHTSVYWYQQALGLGLQFLLWYDEGEERNRGNFPPRFSGRQFPNYSSELNVNALELEDSALYLCASSYAGWADTEAFFGQGTRLTVV.

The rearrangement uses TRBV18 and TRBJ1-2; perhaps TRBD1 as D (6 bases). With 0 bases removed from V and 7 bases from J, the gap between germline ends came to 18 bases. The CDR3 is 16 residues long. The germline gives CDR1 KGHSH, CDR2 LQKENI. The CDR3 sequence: CASSPPASGGLIGYTF. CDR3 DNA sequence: TGTGCCAGCTCACCACCGGCCAGCGGGGGGCTTATTGGCTACACCTTC.

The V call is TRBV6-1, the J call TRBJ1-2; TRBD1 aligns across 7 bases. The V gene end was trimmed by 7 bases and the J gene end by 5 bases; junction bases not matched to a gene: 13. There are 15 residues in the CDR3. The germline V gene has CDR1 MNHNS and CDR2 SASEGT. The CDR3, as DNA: TGTGCCAGCACTTCGAGCTTCAGGGGGGAGTATGGCTACACCTTC. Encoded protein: CASTSSFRGEYGYTF.

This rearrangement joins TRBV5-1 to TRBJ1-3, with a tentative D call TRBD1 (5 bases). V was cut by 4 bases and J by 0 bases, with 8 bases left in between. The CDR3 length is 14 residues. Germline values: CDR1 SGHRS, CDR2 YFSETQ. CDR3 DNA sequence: TGCGCCAGCAGCCTTAGGGGCTCTGGAAACACCATATATTTT. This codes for CASSLRGSGNTIYF. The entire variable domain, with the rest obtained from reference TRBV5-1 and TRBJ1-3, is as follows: KAGVTQTPRYLIKTRGQQVTLSCSPISGHRSVSWYQQTPGQGLQFLFEYFSETQRNKGNFPGRFSGRQFSNSRSEMNVSTLELGDSALYLCASSLRGSGNTIYFGEGSWLTVV.

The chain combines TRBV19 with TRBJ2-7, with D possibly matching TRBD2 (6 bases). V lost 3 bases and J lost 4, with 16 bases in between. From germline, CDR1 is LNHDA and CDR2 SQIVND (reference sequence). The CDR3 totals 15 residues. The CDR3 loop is CASSIQAGSGYEQYF. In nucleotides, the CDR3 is TGTGCCAGTAGTATTCAGGCGGGATCGGGTTACGAGCAGTACTTC.

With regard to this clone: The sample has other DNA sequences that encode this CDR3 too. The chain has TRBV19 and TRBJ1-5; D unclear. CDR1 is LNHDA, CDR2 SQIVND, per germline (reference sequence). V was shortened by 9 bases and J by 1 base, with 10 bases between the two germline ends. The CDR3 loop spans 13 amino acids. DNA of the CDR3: TGTGCCAGCTCCCATGAGAGCAATCAGCCCCAGCATTTT. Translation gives CASSHESNQPQHF.

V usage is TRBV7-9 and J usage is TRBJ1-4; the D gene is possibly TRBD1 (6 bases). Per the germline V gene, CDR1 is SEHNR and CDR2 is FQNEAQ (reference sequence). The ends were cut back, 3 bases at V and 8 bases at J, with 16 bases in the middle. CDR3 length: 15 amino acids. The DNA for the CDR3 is TGTGCCAGCAGCTTGTCTCCAGGGGTTTTGGAAAAACTGTTTTTT. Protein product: CASSLSPGVLEKLFF. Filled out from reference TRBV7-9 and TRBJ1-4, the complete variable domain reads DTGVSQNPRHKITKRGQNVTFRCDPISEHNRLYWYRQTLGQGPEFLTYFQNEAQLEKSRLLSDRFSAERPKGSFSTLEIQRTEQGDSAMYLCASSLSPGVLEKLFFGSGTQLSVL.

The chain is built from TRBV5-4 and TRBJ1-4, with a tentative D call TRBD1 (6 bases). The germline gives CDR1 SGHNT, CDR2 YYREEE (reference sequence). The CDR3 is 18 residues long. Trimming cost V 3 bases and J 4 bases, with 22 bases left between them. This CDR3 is CASSSMDSPGGLNEKLFF. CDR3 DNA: TGTGCCAGCAGCTCGATGGACAGCCCTGGGGGGCTTAATGAAAAACTGTTTTTT.

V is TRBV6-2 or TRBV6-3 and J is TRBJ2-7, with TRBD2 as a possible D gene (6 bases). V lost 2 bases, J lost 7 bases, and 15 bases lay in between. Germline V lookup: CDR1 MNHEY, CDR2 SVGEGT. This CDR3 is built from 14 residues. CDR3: CASSYPAGSREQYF. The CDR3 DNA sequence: TGTGCCAGCAGTTACCCCGCGGGAAGTAGAGAGCAGTACTTC.